The clone carrying this T cell receptor (beta chain) was seen a few times. The antigen is undetermined. These data are taken from a study of T cell repertoires in aging, cancer and after chemotherapy. Whole-study results and caveats: Immunological memory after chemotherapy cannot be judged from the repertoire data.

Amplification of TCR beta used genomic DNA extracted from peripheral blood. The CDR3 has 13 residues. Trimming removed 4 bases at V and 2 bases at J, with 9 bases between. Germline V lookup: CDR1 SGHDT, CDR2 YYEEEE. A mixed TRB-A/B primer pool amplified rearranged TRB by multiplex touch-down PCR. TCRdb redid the calling of the multiplex PCR reads with MiXCR, one entry per CDR3 protein. The table records about 5,000 distinct CDR3 sequences, 44% of them present only once. The sample consisted of blood. The rearrangement joins TRBV5-6 to TRBJ1-2; TRBD1 is a possible D gene (6 bases). The sequence came from a human donor with a blood cancer. The CDR3 reads CASSPDRNYGYTF. CDR3 coding DNA: TGTGCCAGCAGCCCGGACAGAAACTATGGCTACACCTTC.